The 3 T cell receptor beta chains below all came from one sample that was sequenced in a study of blood T cell repertoires in COVID-19. This table comes from immunoSEQ multiplex PCR, and its TCRdb copy is limited to in-frame clones, with some not included. Of roughly 20,000 clones detected, 86% appear once; the ten largest clones hold about 17%. Source material: peripheral blood. All receptors derive from a human donor with active COVID-19. The donor label of this sample is uncertain.

The chain is built from TRBV24-1 and TRBJ2-3; 11 bases align to TRBD1. V trimming: 0 bases; J trimming: 6 bases; junction bases outside the gene matches: 1. The germline CDR1 and CDR2 sequences are KGHDR and SFDVKD. The CDR3 consists of 15 residues. CDR3 coding DNA: TGTGCCACCAGTGATTTGGGACAGGGGGCGGATACGCAGTATTTT. Its protein is CATSDLGQGADTQYF.

The rearrangement joins TRBV19 to TRBJ1-6; 10 bases line up with TRBD1. CDR3 length: 15 residues. CDR1 is LNHDA, CDR2 SQIVND, per germline (reference sequence). V lost 8 bases, J lost 10 bases, and 11 bases stayed unmatched. The CDR3, as DNA: TGTGCCAGTTCTAGAGGACAGGGGGGATCCTCACCCCTCCACTTT. It encodes CASSRGQGGSSPLHF.

The sample holds one count of this clone. The chain combines TRBV7-2 with TRBJ1-5, with 7 bases lining up with TRBD1. This CDR3 contains 17 residues. The trim removed 4 bases at V and 2 bases at J, leaving 11 bases unmatched. Germline V lookup: CDR1 SGHTA, CDR2 FQGNSA. For the CDR3, the DNA is TGTGCCAGCAGCTCACCTTCGGGCACAGGGGGCAATCAGCCCCAGCATTTT. Its translation is CASSSPSGTGGNQPQHF.